The 15 T cell receptor beta chains below were found in one sample sequenced in a study of blood T cell repertoires in COVID-19. Profiled with immunoSEQ multiplex PCR; TCRdb holds only in-frame clones, not every one. The table records a few hundred thousand clones, roughly four fifths of them present only once. The sample was PBMCs or T cells enriched from blood (not recorded which). Receptors were obtained from a woman aged 45-65 years who had recovered from COVID-19.

The gene calls are TRBV3-1 (or the pseudogene TRBV3-2) and TRBJ1-2, with D possibly being TRBD1 (6 bases). The CDR3 totals 17 residues. Germline V gene data show CDR1 as LGHDT and CDR2 as YNNKEL (reference sequence). Trimming stripped 2 bases from V and 0 bases from J, with 16 bases between. CDR3 nucleotides: TGTGCCAGCAGCCAACCCGGACAGAAGAGGACTAACTATGGCTACACCTTC. Residues: CASSQPGQKRTNYGYTF.

V and J are TRBV18 and TRBJ1-5; 9 nucleotides align to TRBD1. This CDR3 has 14 amino acids. With V trimmed by 3 bases and J by 6 bases, 3 bases remained unmatched. Germline V lookup: CDR1 KGHSH, CDR2 LQKENI. The CDR3 DNA is TGTGCCAGCTCACCGGGACAGGGAATTCAGCCCCAGCATTTT. Protein: CASSPGQGIQPQHF.

The V call is TRBV11-1, the J call TRBJ2-3, with 8 bases matching TRBD2. CDR1 is SGHAT, CDR2 FQDESV, per germline (reference sequence). Unmatched junction bases numbered 5, after V lost 3 bases and J lost 3 bases. The CDR3 spans 15 residues. The CDR3 nucleotides read TGTGCCAGCAGCTTCGGGGGGGTGGGTACAGATACGCAGTATTTT. Its translation: CASSFGGVGTDTQYF.

The genes are TRBV7-2 and TRBJ2-7, with a tentative D call TRBD1 (5 bases). Germline V lookup: CDR1 SGHTA, CDR2 FQGNSA. The CDR3 consists of 14 residues. With 5 bases removed from V and 9 bases from J, the gap between germline ends came to 20 bases. The CDR3 region is CASSTRTGPGGQYF. The CDR3 DNA follows: TGTGCCAGCAGCACTCGAACAGGCCCCGGCGGGCAGTACTTC.

This chain connects TRBV4-2 to TRBJ1-2, with D unclear. Trimming cost V 0 bases and J 2 bases, with 7 bases left between them. The germline V gene encodes CDR1 LGHNA and CDR2 YNFKEQ. The CDR3 is made up of 14 amino acids. The CDR3 protein is CASSQEQKNYGYTF. The CDR3 nucleotides are TGTGCCAGCAGCCAAGAACAGAAGAACTATGGCTACACCTTC.

The chain has TRBV20-1 and TRBJ1-1; D not resolved. The V end lost 3 bases, the J end lost 10 bases, and 9 bases lay between the germline ends. The CDR3 is 10 residues long. Germline V gene sequence: CDR1 DFQATT, CDR2 SNEGSKA (reference sequence). The CDR3 nucleotides are TGCAGTGCTAGCGGGGTGGGAGCTTTCTTT. Its protein product is CSASGVGAFF.

The chain has TRBV7-9 and TRBJ2-1; 8 bases fit TRBD2. The CDR3 length is 16 residues. Germline assignment: CDR1 SEHNR and CDR2 FQNEAQ (reference sequence). V was clipped by 4 bases and J by 5 bases; unmatched bases: 10. CDR3 coding DNA: TGTGCCAGCAGCTCCCTGGGTAGCGGGAAGGACAATGAGCAGTTCTTC. It yields the protein CASSSLGSGKDNEQFF.

This chain links TRBV25-1 with TRBJ1-1, with TRBD1 as a possible D gene (5 bases). From germline, CDR1 is MGHDK and CDR2 SYGVNS. Trimming stripped 6 bases from V and 1 base from J, with 6 bases between. The CDR3 is made up of 12 amino acids. CDR3 nucleotides: TGTGCCAGCAGGGGGCAGAACACTGAAGCTTTCTTT. Translating gives CASRGQNTEAFF.

This rearrangement joins TRBV7-6 to TRBJ2-5; 8 positions agree with TRBD1. The junction had 1 base not matched to a gene; V was cut back by 4 bases and J by 3 bases. Germline CDR1 and CDR2: SGHVS and FNYEAQ. CDR3 length: 13 amino acids. CDR3 DNA: TGTGCCAGCAGCTGGACAGGGAAAGAGACCCAGTACTTC. Residues: CASSWTGKETQYF.

CDR3 protein: CASSPGNRGPVQPQHF. The CDR3 DNA follows: TGTGCCAGCAGCCCCGGGAACAGGGGGCCGGTTCAGCCCCAGCATTTT. J is TRBJ1-5 and V is TRBV11-2; 9 bases line up with TRBD1. Germline values: CDR1 SGHAT, CDR2 FQNNGV. The CDR3 covers 16 residues. V lost 5 bases and J lost 6; bases outside the gene matches: 11. Drawing the rest from reference TRBV11-2 and TRBJ1-5, the complete variable domain is EAGVAQSPRYKIIEKRQSVAFWCNPISGHATLYWYQQILGQGPKLLIQFQNNGVVDDSQLPKDRFSAERLKGVDSTLKIQPAKLEDSAVYLCASSPGNRGPVQPQHFGDGTRLSIL.

The V call is TRBV7-3, the J call TRBJ1-1; TRBD1 might be the D (5 bases). The V and J ends lost 2 bases and 0 bases respectively, with 7 bases between them. Germline values: CDR1 SGHTA, CDR2 FQGTGA. This CDR3 has 14 residues. CDR3 amino acids: CASSLDSMNTEAFF. The CDR3 bases are TGTGCCAGCAGCTTAGACAGCATGAACACTGAAGCTTTCTTT. Based on the CDR3 plus reference TRBV7-3 and TRBJ1-1, the full variable domain is GAGVSQTPSNKVTEKGKYVELRCDPISGHTALYWYRQSLGQGPEFLIYFQGTGAADDSGLPNDRFFAVRPEGSVSTLKIQRTERGDSAVYLCASSLDSMNTEAFFGQGTRLTVV.

The V gene is TRBV2, the J gene TRBJ2-1; 7 bases are a match to TRBD2. Germline lookup yields CDR1 SNHLY and CDR2 FYNNEI. The CDR3 is made up of 16 amino acids. The J segment lost 1 base and the V segment lost 4 bases, leaving 7 bases of the junction unmatched. CDR3 nucleotide sequence: TGTGCCAGCAGTGTAGGGCCTAGCGGTTCCTACAATGAGCAGTTCTTC. It yields the protein CASSVGPSGSYNEQFF.

The chain carries TRBV30 and TRBJ2-2; maybe TRBD2 (5 bases). Between the trimmed V and J ends, which lost 3 bases and 0 bases, there was a span of 11 bases. In germline, CDR1 is GTSNPN, CDR2 SVGIG (reference sequence). CDR3 length: 15 residues. CDR3 DNA sequence: TGTGCCTGGAGGAGGAGGTTACCGAACACCGGGGAGCTGTTTTTT. This translates into CAWRRRLPNTGELFF.

The V call is TRBV10-3, the J call TRBJ1-6; 8 nucleotides agree with TRBD1. V shed 7 bases, J shed 7 bases, and the junction held 6 bases outside the gene matches. The V gene's germline CDR1 is ENHRY and CDR2 SYGVKD. CDR3 size: 14 residues. CDR3 sequence (DNA): TGTGCCATCAATCAGGGGGCGAACAATTCACCCCTCCACTTT. It codes for CAINQGANNSPLHF.

The gene calls are TRBV7-2 and TRBJ2-3; a weak D match, TRBD1 (5 bases). V gave up 6 bases and J gave up 2 bases, with 15 bases separating them. This CDR3 has 15 amino acids. Germline V gene data show CDR1 as SGHTA and CDR2 as FQGNSA. The CDR3 here is CASRKGAYFTDTQYF. CDR3 DNA sequence: TGTGCCAGCAGGAAAGGGGCGTACTTCACAGATACGCAGTATTTT.